This T cell receptor (beta chain) was recovered during a study of radiation and T cells in renal cell carcinoma. Between the trimmed V and J ends, which lost 3 bases and 0 bases, there was a span of 11 bases. Per the germline V gene, CDR1 is MNHNY and CDR2 is SVGAGI (reference sequence). The CDR3 has 16 amino acids. Here immunoSEQ multiplex PCR was the method, and the copy in TCRdb shows in-frame clones only, minus some. This sample carries some 64,000 clones, about three quarters of them seen once, and the ten largest clones take over 5.5%. Stated time point: blood 4 weeks post-SBRT, at nephrectomy. Treatment reported: 15 Gy SBRT to primary tumor, nephrectomy 4 weeks later. Nephrectomy followed 15 Gy stereotactic body radiation by 4 weeks. Blood was sampled at baseline, 2 weeks and 4 weeks after SBRT.

This TCR was recovered from a man in his 60s with renal cell carcinoma. This chain joins TRBV6-6 and TRBJ1-4; maybe TRBD1 (5 bases). Sequences were derived from blood, sampled from a patient whose treatment included radiotherapy and nephrectomy. The CDR3: CASSYGAVATNEKLFF. The CDR3 DNA reads as TGTGCCAGCAGTTATGGGGCAGTTGCAACTAATGAAAAACTGTTTTTT.